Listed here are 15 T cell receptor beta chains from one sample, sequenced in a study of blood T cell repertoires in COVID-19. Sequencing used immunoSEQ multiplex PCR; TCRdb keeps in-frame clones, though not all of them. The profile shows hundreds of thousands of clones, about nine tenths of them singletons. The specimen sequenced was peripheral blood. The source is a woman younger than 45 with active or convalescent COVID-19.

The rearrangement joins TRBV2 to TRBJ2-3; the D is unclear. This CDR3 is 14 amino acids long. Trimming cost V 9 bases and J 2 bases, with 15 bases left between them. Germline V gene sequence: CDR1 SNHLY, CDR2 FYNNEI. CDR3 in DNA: TGTGCCAGTAACGGCAGGCCACCCACAGATACGCAGTATTTT. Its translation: CASNGRPPTDTQYF.

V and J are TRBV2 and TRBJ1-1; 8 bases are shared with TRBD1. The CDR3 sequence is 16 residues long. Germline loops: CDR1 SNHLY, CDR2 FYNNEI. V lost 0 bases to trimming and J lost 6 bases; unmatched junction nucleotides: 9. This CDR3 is CASSEALKTGVPEAFF. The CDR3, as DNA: TGTGCCAGCAGTGAAGCGCTTAAGACAGGGGTCCCTGAAGCTTTCTTT.

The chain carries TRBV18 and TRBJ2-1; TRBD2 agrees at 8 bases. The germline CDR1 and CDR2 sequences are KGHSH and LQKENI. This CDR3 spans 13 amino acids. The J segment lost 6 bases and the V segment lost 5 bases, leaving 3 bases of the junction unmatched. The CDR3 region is CASSFGRVNEQFF. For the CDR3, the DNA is TGTGCCAGCTCATTCGGGAGGGTCAATGAGCAGTTCTTC.

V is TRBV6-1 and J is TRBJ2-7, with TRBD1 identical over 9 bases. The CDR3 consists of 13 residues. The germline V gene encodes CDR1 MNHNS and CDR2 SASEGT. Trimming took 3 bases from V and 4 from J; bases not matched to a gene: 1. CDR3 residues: CASSEDRGYEQYF. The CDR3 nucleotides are TGTGCCAGCAGTGAGGACAGGGGATACGAGCAGTACTTC.

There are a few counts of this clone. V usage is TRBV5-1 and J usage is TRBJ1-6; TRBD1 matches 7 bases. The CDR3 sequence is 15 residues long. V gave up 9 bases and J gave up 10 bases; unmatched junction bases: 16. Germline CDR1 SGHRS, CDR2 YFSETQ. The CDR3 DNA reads TGCGCCACCTCTTCAGGGGGAGGTAGGGAATCACCCCTCCACTTT. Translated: CATSSGGGRESPLHF.

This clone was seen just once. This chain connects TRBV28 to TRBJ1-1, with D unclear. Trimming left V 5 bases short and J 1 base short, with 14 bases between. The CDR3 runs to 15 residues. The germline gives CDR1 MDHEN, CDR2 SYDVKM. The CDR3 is CASSTPVTANTEAFF. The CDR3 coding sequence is TGTGCCAGCAGTACCCCCGTTACAGCGAACACTGAAGCTTTCTTT.

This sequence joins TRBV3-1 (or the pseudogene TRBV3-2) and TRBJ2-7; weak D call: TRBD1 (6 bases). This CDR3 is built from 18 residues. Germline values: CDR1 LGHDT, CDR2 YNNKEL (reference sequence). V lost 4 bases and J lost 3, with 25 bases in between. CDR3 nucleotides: TGTGCCAGCAGCCCTTTGATGGGGCGGGTGGGGGCGGTCTACGAGCAGTACTTC. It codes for CASSPLMGRVGAVYEQYF.

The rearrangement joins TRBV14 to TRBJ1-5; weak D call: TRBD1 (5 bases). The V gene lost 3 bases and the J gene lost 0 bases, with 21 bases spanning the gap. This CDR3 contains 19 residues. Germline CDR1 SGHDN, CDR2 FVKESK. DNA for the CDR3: TGTGCCAGCAGCCACCCGCGGGAATCTGAGGGGTATAGCAATCAGCCCCAGCATTTT. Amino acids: CASSHPRESEGYSNQPQHF.

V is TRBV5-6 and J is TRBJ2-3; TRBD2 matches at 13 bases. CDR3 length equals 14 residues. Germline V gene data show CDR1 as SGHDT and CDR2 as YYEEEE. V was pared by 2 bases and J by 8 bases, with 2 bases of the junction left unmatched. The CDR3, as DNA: TGTGCCAGCAGCTTAGGACTAGCGGGAGTTACGCAGTATTTT. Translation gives CASSLGLAGVTQYF.

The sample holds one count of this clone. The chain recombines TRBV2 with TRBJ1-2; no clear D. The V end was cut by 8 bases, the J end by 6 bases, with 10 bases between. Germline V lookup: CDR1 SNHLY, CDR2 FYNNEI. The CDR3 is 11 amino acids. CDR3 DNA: TGTGCCAGCGGTCAGTTGGATGGCTACACCTTC. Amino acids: CASGQLDGYTF. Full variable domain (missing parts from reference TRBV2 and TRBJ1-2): EPEVTQTPSHQVTQMGQEVILRCVPISNHLYFYWYRQILGQKVEFLVSFYNNEISEKSEIFDDQFSVERPDGSNFTLKIRSTKLEDSAMYFCASGQLDGYTFGSGTRLTVV.

CDR3 loop: CASRVAGGTDTQYF. In DNA, the CDR3 is TGTGCCAGCAGAGTAGCGGGGGGCACAGATACGCAGTATTTT. The chain combines TRBV2 with TRBJ2-3; 9 positions match TRBD2. Germline trimming cut 6 bases from V and 1 base from J; bases unmatched to any gene: 2. CDR3 size: 14 residues. Germline V lookup: CDR1 SNHLY, CDR2 FYNNEI.

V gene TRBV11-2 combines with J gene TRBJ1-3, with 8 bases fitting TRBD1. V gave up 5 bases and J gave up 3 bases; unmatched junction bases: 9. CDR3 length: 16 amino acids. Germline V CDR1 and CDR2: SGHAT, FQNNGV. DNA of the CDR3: TGTGCCAGCAGCCCCTTTGACAGGGGAGGTGGAAACACCATATATTTT. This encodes CASSPFDRGGGNTIYF.

For the CDR3, the DNA is TGTGCCAGCAGCTTTACCGGGACAGGGGGGGAGAATGAGCAGTTCTTC. Its translation: CASSFTGTGGENEQFF. The V and J genes are TRBV7-6 and TRBJ2-1, with 11 nucleotides matching TRBD1. CDR1 is SGHVS, CDR2 FNYEAQ, per germline. The CDR3 totals 16 residues. V trimming: 3 bases; J trimming: 7 bases; junction bases outside the gene matches: 8. The entire variable domain, with the rest obtained from reference TRBV7-6 and TRBJ2-1, is as follows: GAGVSQSPRYKVTKRGQDVALRCDPISGHVSLYWYRQALGQGPEFLTYFNYEAQQDKSGLPNDRFSAERPEGSISTLTIQRTEQRDSAMYRCASSFTGTGGENEQFFGPGTRLTVL.

CDR3 DNA: TGTGCCATCACCGAGCGGGGCTCTACCTACAATGAGCAGTTCTTC. This translates into CAITERGSTYNEQFF. V gene TRBV10-3 combines with J gene TRBJ2-1; TRBD2 agrees at 7 bases. V shed 7 bases, J shed 2 bases, and the junction held 8 bases outside the gene matches. Germline V CDR1 and CDR2: ENHRY, SYGVKD. This CDR3 spans 15 amino acids.

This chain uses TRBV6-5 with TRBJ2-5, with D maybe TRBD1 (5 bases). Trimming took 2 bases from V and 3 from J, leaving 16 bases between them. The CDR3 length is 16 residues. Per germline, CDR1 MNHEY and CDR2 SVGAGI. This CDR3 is CASSYGALSGKETQYF. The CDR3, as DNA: TGTGCCAGCAGTTACGGGGCGCTCAGTGGGAAAGAGACCCAGTACTTC.